Listed here is a single T cell receptor (beta chain). Its antigen is undetermined. This record belongs to a study of Tregs in tolerant kidney transplant recipients. Study-level findings and limits: For some patients, primers changed over time, blocking nucleotide-level comparison. The small number of patients limits these findings pending further validation.

Deletions cut 0 bases from V and 5 bases from J, with 17 bases between. Germline CDR1 SGDLS, CDR2 YYNGEE. The CDR3 runs 16 residues. Libraries were prepared by immunoSEQ multiplex PCR; TCRdb keeps only in-frame clonotypes and omits some of them. The sample includes around 86,000 clones, roughly 90% seen only once; the top ten take 1.5% to 2%. Recipients received nonmyeloablative bone marrow transplants from related graft donors, with transient mixed chimerism. The sequence came from a human patient who received a combined kidney and bone marrow transplant. Some T cells may arise from the graft donor. This sequence joins TRBV9 and TRBJ2-5, with D tentatively TRBD2 (5 bases). The specimen comprised CD4+ T cells from blood (PBMCs), sampled 24 months after the transplant. CDR3: CASSVEVFGMVETQYF. The DNA for the CDR3 is TGTGCCAGCAGCGTAGAGGTTTTCGGGATGGTGGAGACCCAGTACTTC.